The 15 T cell receptor beta chains listed next were all sequenced from one sample in a study of shared clonotypes between healthy human individuals. Here immunoSEQ multiplex PCR was the method, and the copy in TCRdb shows in-frame clones only, minus some. This sample yields over 2 million clones, of which 92% are seen a single time; about 0.36% belongs to the top ten. Sequenced sample: naive CD4+ T cells from PBMCs. Documented subset: CD45RA+ positively selected. The receptors stem from a man aged 18 to 30 in good health. Some clones in this sample may be carry-over from other donors' samples.

V and J are TRBV29-1 and TRBJ2-5, with D tentatively TRBD1 (6 bases). V was clipped by 5 bases and J by 5 bases, with 21 bases between them. This CDR3 has 15 residues. CDR1 is SQVTM and CDR2 is ANQGSEA in the germline V gene. The CDR3 region is CSVSTTGFGGETQYF. The CDR3 region has the DNA TGCAGCGTTTCGACAACAGGGTTCGGTGGGGAGACCCAGTACTTC.

CDR3 nucleotides: TGCAGCGTTGCAATTGATTGGGACTCCCAGTACTTC. Its protein is CSVAIDWDSQYF. V is TRBV29-1 and J is TRBJ2-5; D might be TRBD2 (6 bases). CDR1 is SQVTM, CDR2 ANQGSEA, per germline. V lost 4 bases and J lost 9, with 15 bases in between. The CDR3 loop spans 12 amino acids.

This CDR3 is CASSLNSGLRLRGELFF. DNA for the CDR3: TGTGCCAGCAGCTTAAATTCAGGCCTGAGGTTGAGAGGGGAGCTGTTTTTT. The chain couples TRBV7-3 to TRBJ2-2, with D uncertain. Trimming left V 1 base short and J 8 bases short, with 20 bases between. In germline, CDR1 is SGHTA, CDR2 FQGTGA. The CDR3 extends over 17 amino acids.

V usage is TRBV9 and J usage is TRBJ1-4; D unclear. Germline CDR1 is SGDLS and CDR2 is YYNGEE. The V and J ends lost 0 bases and 6 bases respectively, with 9 bases between them. The CDR3 is 14 residues long. In nucleotides, the CDR3 is TGTGCCAGCAGCGTAGGCCTACCGGATGAAAAACTGTTTTTT. Translated, it gives CASSVGLPDEKLFF.

This chain links TRBV18 with TRBJ2-3; TRBD2 agrees at 11 bases. Germline values: CDR1 KGHSH, CDR2 LQKENI. Losses at the gene ends were 2 bases for V and 2 bases for J; bases not matched to a gene: 15. CDR3 size: 20 residues. In DNA form, the CDR3 reads TGTGCCAGCTCACCAAACTACGCAATGAAGACTAGCGGGAACACAGATACGCAGTATTTT. It yields the protein CASSPNYAMKTSGNTDTQYF.

The chain carries TRBV7-9 and TRBJ1-4, with 8 bases lining up with TRBD1. CDR3 length: 14 residues. The V gene's germline CDR1 is SEHNR and CDR2 FQNEAQ (reference sequence). After removal of 3 bases from V and 4 bases from J, the junction contained 1 base not matched to a gene. CDR3 protein: CASSLTGVNEKLFF. The CDR3 nucleotides read TGTGCCAGCAGCTTGACAGGGGTTAATGAAAAACTGTTTTTT.

This rearrangement joins TRBV6-5 to TRBJ1-4, with 7 bases identical to TRBD1. The CDR3 is made up of 15 amino acids. Germline V gives CDR1 MNHEY, CDR2 SVGAGI. The V segment lost 5 bases and the J segment 9 bases; nucleotides outside the gene matches: 12. The CDR3: CASSRLTGTVKKLFF. CDR3 sequence (DNA): TGTGCCAGCAGTCGATTAACCGGGACAGTAAAAAAACTGTTTTTT.

The chain has TRBV5-1 and TRBJ1-3; D remains ambiguous. V lost 4 bases and J lost 4, with 9 bases in between. Germline V gene lookup returns CDR1 SGHRS and CDR2 YFSETQ. The length of the CDR3 is 13 residues. This chain's CDR3 is CASSPTSGNTIYF. CDR3 nucleotide sequence: TGCGCCAGCAGCCCTACCAGCGGAAACACCATATATTTT.

The genes are TRBV19 and TRBJ2-3; 14 bases line up with TRBD2. This CDR3 is 18 amino acids long. Germline CDR1 reads LNHDA; CDR2 reads SQIVND (reference sequence). The trim removed 5 bases at V and 4 bases at J, leaving 11 bases unmatched. In DNA form, the CDR3 reads TGTGCCAGTAGTGGCCGACTAGCGGGAGGGCCGTATGCAGATACGCAGTATTTT. It specifies CASSGRLAGGPYADTQYF.

This rearrangement joins TRBV20-1 to TRBJ2-1; no clear D gene. CDR3 size: 11 residues. From germline, CDR1 is DFQATT and CDR2 SNEGSKA (reference sequence). Trimming took off 8 bases at V and 0 bases at J, with 5 bases between the two ends. CDR3 in DNA: TGCAGTTTATCCTCCTACAATGAGCAGTTCTTC. Its protein product is CSLSSYNEQFF.

V gene TRBV28 combines with J gene TRBJ2-7; 7 nucleotides line up with TRBD1. Germline lookup yields CDR1 MDHEN and CDR2 SYDVKM. This CDR3 has 13 amino acids. J lost 4 bases, V lost 6 bases, and 6 bases had no gene match. The DNA of the CDR3 is TGTGCCAGCAGGGCAGGGGGAAAATACGAGCAGTACTTC. Its translation: CASRAGGKYEQYF.

This chain connects TRBV7-2 to TRBJ2-2; D remains ambiguous. The length of the CDR3 is 13 residues. Deletions cut 7 bases from V and 2 bases from J, with 8 bases between. Germline assignment: CDR1 SGHTA and CDR2 FQGNSA. The CDR3 here is CASTSRNTGELFF. In DNA, the CDR3 is TGTGCCAGCACCTCCCGAAACACCGGGGAGCTGTTTTTT.

The chain links TRBV5-1 to TRBJ1-1; the match to TRBD1 covers 9 bases. Germline lookup yields CDR1 SGHRS and CDR2 YFSETQ. V lost 5 bases and J lost 6; bases outside the gene matches: 11. The CDR3 covers 15 residues. CDR3 amino acids: CASRPLTGGGSEAFF. The CDR3 bases are TGCGCCAGCAGGCCCCTCACAGGGGGCGGGTCTGAAGCTTTCTTT.

This clone was recorded once. CDR3 region: CASNPSGRAGGGELFF. Here the CDR3 DNA reads TGTGCCAGCAACCCTAGCGGGAGGGCCGGTGGCGGGGAGCTGTTTTTT. The chain is built from TRBV28 and TRBJ2-2; 12 nucleotides line up with TRBD2. The germline CDR1 and CDR2 sequences are MDHEN and SYDVKM. The CDR3 runs 16 residues. V lost 7 bases and J lost 7; bases outside the gene matches: 10. Full variable domain (rest looked up from reference TRBV28 and TRBJ2-2): DVKVTQSSRYLVKRTGEKVFLECVQDMDHENMFWYRQDPGLGLRLIYFSYDVKMKEKGDIPEGYSVSREKKERFSLILESASTNQTSMYLCASNPSGRAGGGELFFGEGSRLTVL.

V usage is TRBV13 and J usage is TRBJ2-6; TRBD2 matches 9 bases. Germline loops: CDR1 PRHDT, CDR2 FYEKMQ (reference sequence). Losses at the gene ends were 5 bases for V and 2 bases for J; bases not matched to a gene: 7. The CDR3 has 17 residues. The CDR3 reads CASSPLAGVTGANVLTF. As DNA, the CDR3 is TGTGCCAGCAGCCCCTTAGCGGGAGTCACTGGGGCCAACGTCCTGACTTTC. The variable domain in full, completed from reference TRBV13 and TRBJ2-6, reads AAGVIQSPRHLIKEKRETATLKCYPIPRHDTVYWYQQGPGQDPQFLISFYEKMQSDKGSIPDRFSAQQFSDYHSELNMSSLELGDSALYFCASSPLAGVTGANVLTFGAGSRLTVL.